The 17 T cell receptor beta chains below all came from one sample that was sequenced in a study of blood T cell repertoires in COVID-19. TCRdb keeps only in-frame clones here, not all; method: immunoSEQ multiplex PCR. The table lists a few hundred thousand clones, 85% of them singletons, with around 19% in the top ten. The specimen was PBMCs or T cells enriched from blood (not recorded which). The source is a man aged 35 to 55 who had recovered from COVID-19.

The V call is TRBV5-1, the J call TRBJ1-4; D possibly corresponds to TRBD1 (5 bases). Germline CDR1 is SGHRS and CDR2 is YFSETQ. The CDR3 contains 14 residues. Trimming shortened V by 4 bases and J by 5 bases, and 12 bases separated the two germline ends. CDR3 sequence (DNA): TGCGCCAGCAGCCCGCGGGGGGGGAATGAAAAACTGTTTTTT. Translated: CASSPRGGNEKLFF.

The chain joins TRBV30 to TRBJ2-7, with TRBD1 identical over 9 bases. The CDR3 spans 18 residues. Germline V gene lookup returns CDR1 GTSNPN and CDR2 SVGIG (reference sequence). V was clipped by 0 bases and J by 4 bases; unmatched bases: 16. The DNA of the CDR3 is TGTGCCTGGAGTGTACTCGACCTCTTAGGGACAGGGCAATACGAGCAGTACTTC. This translates into CAWSVLDLLGTGQYEQYF.

The rearrangement links TRBV6-5 to TRBJ1-5; 8 bases line up with TRBD1. The CDR3 is 14 amino acids. The J segment lost 5 bases and the V segment lost 7 bases, leaving 7 bases of the junction unmatched. The germline V gene encodes CDR1 MNHEY and CDR2 SVGAGI. CDR3 amino acids: CASTTGTGDQPQHF. CDR3 nucleotide sequence: TGTGCCAGCACTACCGGGACAGGAGATCAGCCCCAGCATTTT.

The chain joins TRBV10-1 to TRBJ2-3; TRBD2 matches at 10 bases. This CDR3 has 14 amino acids. Germline V gene sequence: CDR1 WNHNN, CDR2 SYGVQD (reference sequence). V shed 5 bases, J shed 2 bases, and the junction held 1 base outside the gene matches. CDR3: CASSLAGVTDTQYF. The CDR3 nucleotides read TGCGCCAGCAGTCTAGCGGGAGTCACAGATACGCAGTATTTT.

The V call is TRBV19, the J call TRBJ2-1; 8 bases align to TRBD2. Trimming removed 8 bases from V and 4 bases from J; junction bases left unmatched: 7. The CDR3 runs 14 residues. The V gene's germline CDR1 is LNHDA and CDR2 SQIVND (reference sequence). CDR3 region: CASSSGTRYNEQFF. CDR3 coding DNA: TGTGCCAGTTCCTCCGGGACTAGATACAATGAGCAGTTCTTC.

The CDR3, as DNA: TGCGCCAGCAGCCAAGTACGGGTCCGACCCGTAGGTGAGCAGTTCTTC. Protein: CASSQVRVRPVGEQFF. The chain uses TRBV4-1 and TRBJ2-1; D gene unclear. Germline loops: CDR1 MGHRA, CDR2 YSYEKL. V was pared by 1 base and J by 9 bases, with 19 bases between. CDR3 length equals 16 residues.

This clone was recorded only once. This chain joins TRBV4-1 and TRBJ2-7; D might be TRBD1 (5 bases). The CDR3 has 15 amino acids. V was clipped by 0 bases and J by 6 bases, with 15 bases between them. Germline V gene lookup returns CDR1 MGHRA and CDR2 YSYEKL. The CDR3 loop is CASSQDAFGRGEQYF. The CDR3 coding sequence is TGCGCCAGCAGCCAAGATGCGTTCGGTAGGGGCGAGCAGTACTTC.

The chain carries TRBV19 and TRBJ2-2, with 11 bases identical to TRBD2. Germline V gene sequence: CDR1 LNHDA, CDR2 SQIVND (reference sequence). V shed 6 bases, J shed 0 bases, and the junction held 6 bases outside the gene matches. The CDR3 loop spans 17 amino acids. CDR3 coding DNA: TGTGCCAGTAGACCGCTAGCGGGAGGCTCGAACACCGGGGAGCTGTTTTTT. It codes for CASRPLAGGSNTGELFF.

This chain connects TRBV29-1 to TRBJ1-2, with D possibly matching TRBD1 (6 bases). CDR1 and CDR2 from the germline V gene are SQVTM and ANQGSEA. The V gene lost 0 bases and the J gene lost 4 bases, with 18 bases spanning the gap. The CDR3 spans 16 residues. CDR3 protein: CSVEDVLGQRGYGYTF. The CDR3 bases are TGCAGCGTTGAAGATGTACTCGGACAGAGGGGCTATGGCTACACCTTC.

J is TRBJ2-2 and V is TRBV3-1 (or the pseudogene TRBV3-2); D is undetermined. The ends were cut back, 0 bases at V and 14 bases at J, with 13 bases in the middle. This CDR3 contains 13 residues. Germline V lookup: CDR1 LGHDT, CDR2 YNNKEL (reference sequence). The CDR3 nucleotides are TGTGCCAGCAGCCAAGATCGAGGTTTCCAACTGTTTTTT. Protein sequence: CASSQDRGFQLFF.

The chain employs TRBV5-6 and TRBJ2-1; 8 bases fit TRBD2. The CDR3 is 14 amino acids. After removal of 4 bases from V and 9 bases from J, the junction contained 9 bases not matched to a gene. CDR1 and CDR2 from the germline V gene are SGHDT and YYEEEE. CDR3 coding DNA: TGTGCCAGCAGCCCCCAAGCGGGAGTCGGTGAGCAGTTCTTC. This codes for CASSPQAGVGEQFF. Drawing the rest from reference TRBV5-6 and TRBJ2-1, the complete variable domain is DAGVTQSPTHLIKTRGQQVTLRCSPKSGHDTVSWYQQALGQGPQFIFQYYEEEERQRGNFPDRFSGHQFPNYSSELNVNALLLGDSALYLCASSPQAGVGEQFFGPGTRLTVL.

The chain has TRBV10-3 and TRBJ1-1, with D unresolved. In germline, CDR1 is ENHRY, CDR2 SYGVKD. The V and J ends lost 3 bases and 1 base respectively, with 9 bases between them. The CDR3 is 14 amino acids. The CDR3 reads CAISDRWSNTEAFF. The CDR3, as DNA: TGTGCCATCAGTGATCGGTGGTCGAACACTGAAGCTTTCTTT.

The chain couples TRBV5-1 to TRBJ2-7; 8 nucleotides align to TRBD1. The CDR3 contains 13 residues. The V gene's germline CDR1 is SGHRS and CDR2 YFSETQ. J gave up 0 bases and V 7 bases, and 3 bases lay outside the gene matches. CDR3 coding DNA: TGCGCCAGCGGCAGGGGGCTCTCCTACGAGCAGTACTTC. The encoded protein is CASGRGLSYEQYF.

The chain joins TRBV2 to TRBJ2-1; D is perhaps TRBD2 (5 bases). The germline CDR1 and CDR2 sequences are SNHLY and FYNNEI. Between the trimmed V and J ends, which lost 5 bases and 0 bases, there was a span of 11 bases. The CDR3 length is 15 residues. Here the CDR3 reads CASSMDSYSYNEQFF. The DNA of the CDR3 is TGTGCCAGCAGTATGGACTCTTACTCCTACAATGAGCAGTTCTTC.

The chain employs TRBV5-4 and TRBJ2-7, with TRBD1 identical over 8 bases. Trimming cost V 4 bases and J 5 bases; bases outside gene matches: 8. The CDR3 totals 14 residues. Germline assignment: CDR1 SGHNT and CDR2 YYREEE (reference sequence). The CDR3 region has the DNA TGTGCCAGCAGCAGATCGACAGGGGTTGACGAGCAGTACTTC. Its translation: CASSRSTGVDEQYF.

The CDR3 spells CASSEGTGSRYGYTF. The CDR3 DNA reads TGTGCCAGCAGTGAAGGGACAGGGTCTCGCTATGGCTACACCTTC. The chain carries TRBV2 and TRBJ1-2; 8 positions match TRBD1. Germline V gene data show CDR1 as SNHLY and CDR2 as FYNNEI. The V and J ends lost 1 base and 4 bases, in that order; junction bases with no gene match: 5. The CDR3 runs to 15 residues.

In its sample, this clone was seen a few times. This chain connects TRBV7-9 to TRBJ2-5, with D possibly being TRBD1 (5 bases). The germline V gene has CDR1 SEHNR and CDR2 FQNEAQ (reference sequence). The CDR3 contains 15 residues. Trimming took off 6 bases at V and 1 base at J, with 15 bases between the two ends. The CDR3 nucleotides are TGTGCCAGCAGTGTAGGACAAACACCCCAAGAGACCCAGTACTTC. Translation: CASSVGQTPQETQYF.